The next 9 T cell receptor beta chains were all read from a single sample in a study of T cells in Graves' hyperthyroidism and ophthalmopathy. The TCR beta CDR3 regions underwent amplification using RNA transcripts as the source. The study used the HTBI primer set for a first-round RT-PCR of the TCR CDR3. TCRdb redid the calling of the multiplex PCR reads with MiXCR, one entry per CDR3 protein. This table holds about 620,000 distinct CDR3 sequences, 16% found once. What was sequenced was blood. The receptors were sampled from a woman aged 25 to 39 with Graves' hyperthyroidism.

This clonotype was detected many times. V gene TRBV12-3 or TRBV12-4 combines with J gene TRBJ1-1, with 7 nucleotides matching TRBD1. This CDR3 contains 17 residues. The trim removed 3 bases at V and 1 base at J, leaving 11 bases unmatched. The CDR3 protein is CASSFATGQRANTEAFF. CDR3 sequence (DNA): TGTGCCAGCAGTTTTGCAACGGGACAGAGGGCGAACACTGAAGCTTTCTTT.

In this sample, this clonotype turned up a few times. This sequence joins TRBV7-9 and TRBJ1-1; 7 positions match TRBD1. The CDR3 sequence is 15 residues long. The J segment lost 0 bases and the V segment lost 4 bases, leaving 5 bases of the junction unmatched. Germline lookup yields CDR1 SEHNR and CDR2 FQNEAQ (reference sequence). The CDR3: CASSYQGGMNTEAFF. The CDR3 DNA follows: TGTGCCAGCAGCTACCAGGGGGGAATGAACACTGAAGCTTTCTTT.

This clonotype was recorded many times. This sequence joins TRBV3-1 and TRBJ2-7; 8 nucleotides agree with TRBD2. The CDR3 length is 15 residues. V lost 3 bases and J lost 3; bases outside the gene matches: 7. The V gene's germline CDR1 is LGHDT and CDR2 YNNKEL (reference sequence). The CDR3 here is CASSQRLAFHYEQYF. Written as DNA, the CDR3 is TGTGCCAGCAGCCAGAGACTAGCGTTTCACTACGAGCAGTACTTC.

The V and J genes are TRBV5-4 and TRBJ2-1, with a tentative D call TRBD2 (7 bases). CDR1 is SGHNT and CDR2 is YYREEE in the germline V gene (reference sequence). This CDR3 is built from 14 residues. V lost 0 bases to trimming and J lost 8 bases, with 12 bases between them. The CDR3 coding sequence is TGTGCCAGCAGCTTGGGAGGGGGGGTAGATGAGCAGTTCTTC. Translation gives CASSLGGGVDEQFF.

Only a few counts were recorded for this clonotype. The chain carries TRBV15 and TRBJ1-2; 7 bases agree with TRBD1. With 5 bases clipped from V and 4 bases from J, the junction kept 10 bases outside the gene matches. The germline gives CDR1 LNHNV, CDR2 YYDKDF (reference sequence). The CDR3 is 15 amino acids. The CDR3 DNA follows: TGTGCCACCAGCTCTCGGACAGGAAATCGCTATGGCTACACCTTC. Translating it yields CATSSRTGNRYGYTF.

The CDR3 bases are TGTGCCAGTAGCCCAGCGGCGAGCTCCTACGAGCAGTACTTC. Encoded protein: CASSPAASSYEQYF. This chain links TRBV19 with TRBJ2-7, with a weak D call TRBD2 (5 bases). Between the trimmed V and J ends, which lost 6 bases and 0 bases, there was a span of 12 bases. Germline CDR1 is LNHDA and CDR2 is SQIVND (reference sequence). CDR3 size: 14 residues.

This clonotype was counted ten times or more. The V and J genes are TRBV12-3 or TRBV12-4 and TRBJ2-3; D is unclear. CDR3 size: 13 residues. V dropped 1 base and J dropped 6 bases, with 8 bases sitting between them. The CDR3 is CASSLVLQDTQYF. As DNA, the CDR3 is TGTGCCAGCAGTTTAGTTCTTCAGGATACGCAGTATTTT.

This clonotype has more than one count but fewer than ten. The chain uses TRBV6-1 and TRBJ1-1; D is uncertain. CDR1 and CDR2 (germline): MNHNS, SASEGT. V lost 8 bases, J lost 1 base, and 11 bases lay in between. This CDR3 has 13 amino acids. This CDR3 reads CASGVGENTEAFF. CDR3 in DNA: TGTGCCAGCGGGGTCGGCGAGAACACTGAAGCTTTCTTT.

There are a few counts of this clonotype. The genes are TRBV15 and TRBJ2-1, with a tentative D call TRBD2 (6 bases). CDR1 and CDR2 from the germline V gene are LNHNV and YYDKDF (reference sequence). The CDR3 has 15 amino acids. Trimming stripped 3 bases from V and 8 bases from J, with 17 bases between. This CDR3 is CATSRAGRNIDEQFF. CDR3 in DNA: TGTGCCACCAGCAGGGCCGGGAGAAACATCGATGAGCAGTTCTTC.